Listed below are T cell receptor beta chains from one sample, sequenced in a study of technical replicates of blood from a few donors. Data came from immunoSEQ multiplex PCR; TCRdb stores just in-frame clones and leaves some out. The table shows tens of thousands of clones, with about 95% occurring only once. Sequenced input: T cells isolated from PBMCs. The source of these receptors is a human donor in good health. The CDR3 runs from the conserved cysteine through the conserved F or W. D genes are given only for firm matches. Clone size, where shown, is once, few, many, or a class for clones that have expanded.

16	-	TRBV29-1	TRBJ1-2	-	CSVGGHEPLANYGYTF	TGCAGCGTTGGGGGCCACGAACCGCTAGCTAACTATGGCTACACCTTC
15	-	TRBV18	TRBJ1-1	-	CASSPSGVAGTEAFF	TGTGCCAGCTCACCGTCAGGGGTGGCTGGCACTGAAGCTTTCTTT
13	-	TRBV5-4	TRBJ2-1	-	CASSSVEGNEQFF	TGTGCCAGCAGCTCCGTTGAGGGCAATGAGCAGTTCTTC
14	-	TRBV19	TRBJ2-1	-	CASTEQGKMNEQFF	TGTGCCAGTACCGAACAGGGTAAGATGAATGAGCAGTTCTTC
16	TRBD2	TRBV7-9	TRBJ2-7	-	CASSLEIVTSGYEQYF	TGTGCCAGCAGCTTAGAAATTGTGACTAGCGGCTACGAGCAGTACTTC
12	-	TRBV30	TRBJ1-5	-	CAWTGTNQPQHF	TGTGCCTGGACAGGGACTAATCAGCCCCAGCATTTT
15	TRBD1	TRBV4-3	TRBJ2-7	-	CASSPRDREVYEQYF	TGCGCCAGCAGCCCCCGGGACAGGGAAGTCTACGAGCAGTACTTC
18	TRBD2	TRBV4-2	TRBJ2-7	-	CASSQEGTSGSPLYEQYF	TGTGCCAGCAGCCAAGAAGGGACTAGCGGGAGTCCCCTCTACGAGCAGTACTTC
15	TRBD1	TRBV27	TRBJ1-2	-	CASSLSRTGFYGYTF	TGTGCCAGCAGTTTATCGCGGACAGGCTTCTATGGCTACACCTTC
17	TRBD2	TRBV5-6	TRBJ2-1	-	CASSPKGWKREWNEQFF	TGTGCCAGCAGCCCGAAGGGCTGGAAGCGGGAGTGGAATGAGCAGTTCTTC
18	TRBD2	TRBV11-3	TRBJ2-1	once	CASTQGVAGGNHPNEQFF	TGTGCCAGCACCCAGGGGGTAGCGGGAGGCAACCACCCCAATGAGCAGTTCTTC
16	TRBD1	TRBV30	TRBJ2-7	-	CAWSVQGTGRFYEQYF	TGTGCCTGGAGTGTACAAGGGACAGGGAGGTTCTACGAGCAGTACTTC
16	-	TRBV9	TRBJ1-1	-	CASSVGMTGANTEAFF	TGTGCCAGCAGCGTAGGGATGACAGGAGCAAACACTGAAGCTTTCTTT
16	-	TRBV4-1	TRBJ2-2	-	CASSQEGRGRGGELFF	TGCGCCAGCAGCCAAGAGGGGCGGGGACGGGGCGGGGAGCTGTTTTTT
11	-	TRBV2	TRBJ1-1	-	CANPDRPGAFF	TGTGCCAACCCCGACAGACCCGGAGCTTTCTTT
15	TRBD1	TRBV2	TRBJ2-2	-	CASLLRTGSTGELFF	TGTGCCAGCCTTCTAAGGACAGGGAGCACCGGGGAGCTGTTTTTT
12	TRBD1	TRBV27	TRBJ2-2	-	CASSVDRAELFF	TGTGCCAGCAGTGTGGACAGGGCGGAGCTGTTTTTT
17	-	TRBV19	TRBJ1-5	-	CASSIDLEVGRHQPQHF	TGTGCCAGTAGTATAGATTTAGAAGTAGGGAGGCATCAGCCCCAGCATTTT
12	-	TRBV6-6	TRBJ2-6	-	CAGGYGANVLTF	TGTGCCGGGGGCTACGGGGCCAACGTCCTGACTTTC
16	-	TRBV7-2	TRBJ2-7	-	CASSLDGASALYEQYF	TGTGCCAGCAGCTTAGATGGGGCTAGCGCCCTCTACGAGCAGTACTTC
16	-	TRBV19	TRBJ1-4	-	CASSIEGAGHNEKLFF	TGTGCCAGTAGTATAGAGGGGGCAGGGCATAATGAAAAACTGTTTTTT
12	-	TRBV28	TRBJ2-5	-	CASKSGGETQYF	TGTGCCAGCAAGTCCGGAGGGGAGACCCAGTACTTC
13	-	TRBV19	TRBJ1-2	-	CASSPRQGRGYTF	TGTGCCAGTAGCCCTCGCCAGGGTCGGGGCTACACCTTC